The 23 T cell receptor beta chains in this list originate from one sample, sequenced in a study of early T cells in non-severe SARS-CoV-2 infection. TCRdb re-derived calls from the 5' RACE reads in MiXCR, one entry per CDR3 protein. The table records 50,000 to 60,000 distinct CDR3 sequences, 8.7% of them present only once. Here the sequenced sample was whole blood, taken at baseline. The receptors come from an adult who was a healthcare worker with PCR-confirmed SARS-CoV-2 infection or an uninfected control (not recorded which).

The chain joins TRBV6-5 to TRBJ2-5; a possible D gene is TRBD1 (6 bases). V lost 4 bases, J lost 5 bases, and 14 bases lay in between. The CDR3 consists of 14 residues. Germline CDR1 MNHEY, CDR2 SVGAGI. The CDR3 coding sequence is TGTGCCAGCAGTTCCCTCGGGCAGGGGGAGACCCAGTACTTC. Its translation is CASSSLGQGETQYF.

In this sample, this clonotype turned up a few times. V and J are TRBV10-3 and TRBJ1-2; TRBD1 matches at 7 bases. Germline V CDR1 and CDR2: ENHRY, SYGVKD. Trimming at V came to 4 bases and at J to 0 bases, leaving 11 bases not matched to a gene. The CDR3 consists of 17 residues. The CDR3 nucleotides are TGTGCCATCAGTGGGACTCGACAGGGCTCAGCTAACTATGGCTACACCTTC. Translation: CAISGTRQGSANYGYTF.

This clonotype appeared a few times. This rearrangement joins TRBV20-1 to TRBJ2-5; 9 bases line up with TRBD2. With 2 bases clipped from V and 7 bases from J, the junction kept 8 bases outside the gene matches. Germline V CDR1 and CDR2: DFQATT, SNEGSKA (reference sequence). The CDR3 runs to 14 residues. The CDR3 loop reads CSARPSGALGTQYF. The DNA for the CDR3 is TGCAGTGCTAGACCTAGCGGGGCTTTGGGGACCCAGTACTTC.

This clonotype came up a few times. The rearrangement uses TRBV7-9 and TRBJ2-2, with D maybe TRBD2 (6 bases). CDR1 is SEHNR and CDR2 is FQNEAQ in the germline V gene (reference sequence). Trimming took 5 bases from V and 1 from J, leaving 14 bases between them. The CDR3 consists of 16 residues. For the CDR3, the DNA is TGTGCCAGCAGCCCGGTCCGGGACTTGAACACCGGGGAGCTGTTTTTT. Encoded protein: CASSPVRDLNTGELFF.

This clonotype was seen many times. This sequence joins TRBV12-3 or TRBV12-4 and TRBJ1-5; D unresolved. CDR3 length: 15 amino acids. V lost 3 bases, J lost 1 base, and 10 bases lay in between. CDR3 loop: CASSFPGSSNQPQHF. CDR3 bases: TGTGCCAGCAGTTTCCCGGGTTCGAGCAATCAGCCCCAGCATTTT.

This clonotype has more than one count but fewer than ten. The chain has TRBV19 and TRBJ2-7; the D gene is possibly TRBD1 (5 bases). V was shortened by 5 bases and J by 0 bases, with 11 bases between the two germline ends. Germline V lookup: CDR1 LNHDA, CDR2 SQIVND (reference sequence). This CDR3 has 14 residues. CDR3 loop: CASSALGDSYEQYF. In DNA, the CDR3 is TGTGCCAGTAGTGCCTTAGGGGACTCCTACGAGCAGTACTTC.

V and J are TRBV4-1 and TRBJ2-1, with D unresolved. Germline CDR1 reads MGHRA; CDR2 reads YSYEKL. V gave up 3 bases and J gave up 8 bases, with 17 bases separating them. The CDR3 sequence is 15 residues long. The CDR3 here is CASSHTRTPSDEQFF. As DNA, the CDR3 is TGCGCCAGCAGCCATACACGGACCCCCAGCGATGAGCAGTTCTTC.

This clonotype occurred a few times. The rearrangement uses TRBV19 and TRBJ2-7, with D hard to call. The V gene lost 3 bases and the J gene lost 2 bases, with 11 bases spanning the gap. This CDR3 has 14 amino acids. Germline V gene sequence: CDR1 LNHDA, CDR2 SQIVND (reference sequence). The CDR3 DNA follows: TGTGCCAGTAGTATCAGCTCTACTACCTACGAGCAGTACTTC. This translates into CASSISSTTYEQYF.

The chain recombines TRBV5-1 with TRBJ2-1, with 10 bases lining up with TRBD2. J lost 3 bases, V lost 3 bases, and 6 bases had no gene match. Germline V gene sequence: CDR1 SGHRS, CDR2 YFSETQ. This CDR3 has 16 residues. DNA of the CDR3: TGCGCCAGCAGCTCCTCTAGCGGGAGCATCTACAATGAGCAGTTCTTC. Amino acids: CASSSSSGSIYNEQFF.

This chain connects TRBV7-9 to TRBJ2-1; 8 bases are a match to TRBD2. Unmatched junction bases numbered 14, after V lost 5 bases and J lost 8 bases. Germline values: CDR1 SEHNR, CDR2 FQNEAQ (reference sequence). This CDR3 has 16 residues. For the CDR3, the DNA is TGTGCCAGCAGCCCAGTTCGGGAGGGAGGCCGTCATGAGCAGTTCTTC. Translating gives CASSPVREGGRHEQFF.

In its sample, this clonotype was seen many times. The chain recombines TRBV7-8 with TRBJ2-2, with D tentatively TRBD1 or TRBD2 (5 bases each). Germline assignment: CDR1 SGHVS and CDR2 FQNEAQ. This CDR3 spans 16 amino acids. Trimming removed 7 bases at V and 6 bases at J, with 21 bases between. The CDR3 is CASNLGTSFYAGELFF. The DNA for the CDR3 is TGTGCCAGCAATCTAGGGACGTCCTTTTACGCCGGGGAGCTGTTTTTT.

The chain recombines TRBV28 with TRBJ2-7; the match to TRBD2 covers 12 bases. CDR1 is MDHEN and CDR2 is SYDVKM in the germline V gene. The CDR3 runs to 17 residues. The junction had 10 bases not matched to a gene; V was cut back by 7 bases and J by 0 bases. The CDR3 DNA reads TGTGCCAGCACCGGGACTAGCGGGTACTTCCACTCCTACGAGCAGTACTTC. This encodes CASTGTSGYFHSYEQYF.

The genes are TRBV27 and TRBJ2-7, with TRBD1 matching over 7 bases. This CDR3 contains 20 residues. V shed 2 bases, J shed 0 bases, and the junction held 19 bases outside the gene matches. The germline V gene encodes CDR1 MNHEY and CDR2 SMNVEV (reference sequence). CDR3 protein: CASSLGIRTRPGTASYEQYF. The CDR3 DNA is TGTGCCAGCAGTTTAGGTATTAGAACCCGGCCCGGGACAGCCTCCTACGAGCAGTACTTC.

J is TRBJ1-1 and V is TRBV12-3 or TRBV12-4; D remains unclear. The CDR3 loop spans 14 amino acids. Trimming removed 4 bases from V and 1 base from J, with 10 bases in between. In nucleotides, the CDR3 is TGTGCCAGCAGTTCGTTATGGCCGAACACTGAAGCTTTCTTT. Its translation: CASSSLWPNTEAFF.

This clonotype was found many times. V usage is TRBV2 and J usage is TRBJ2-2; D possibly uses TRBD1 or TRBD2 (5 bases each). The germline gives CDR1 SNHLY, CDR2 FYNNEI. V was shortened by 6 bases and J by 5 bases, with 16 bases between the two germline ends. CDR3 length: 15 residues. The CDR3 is CASRRTRWGTGELFF. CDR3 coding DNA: TGTGCCAGCAGGAGGACACGGTGGGGGACCGGGGAGCTGTTTTTT.

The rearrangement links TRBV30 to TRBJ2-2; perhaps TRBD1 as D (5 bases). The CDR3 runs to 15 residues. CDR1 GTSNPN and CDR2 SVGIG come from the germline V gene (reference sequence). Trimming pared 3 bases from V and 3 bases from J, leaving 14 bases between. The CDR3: CAWSIYDRDTGELFF. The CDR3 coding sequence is TGTGCCTGGAGCATATACGACAGAGACACCGGGGAGCTGTTTTTT.

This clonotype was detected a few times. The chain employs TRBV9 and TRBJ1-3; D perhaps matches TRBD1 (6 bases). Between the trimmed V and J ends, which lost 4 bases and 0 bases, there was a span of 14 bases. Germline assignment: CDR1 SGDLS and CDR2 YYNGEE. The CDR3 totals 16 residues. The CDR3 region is CASSLTTGSSGNTIYF. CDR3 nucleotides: TGTGCCAGCAGCCTTACAACAGGGAGCTCTGGAAACACCATATATTTT.

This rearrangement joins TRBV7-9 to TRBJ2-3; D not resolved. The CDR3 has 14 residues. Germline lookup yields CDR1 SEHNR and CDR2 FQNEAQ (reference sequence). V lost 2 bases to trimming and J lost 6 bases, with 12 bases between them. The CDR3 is CASSLSGRPDTQYF. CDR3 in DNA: TGTGCCAGCAGCTTATCAGGTCGACCGGATACGCAGTATTTT. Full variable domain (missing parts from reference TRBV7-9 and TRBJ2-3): DTGVSQNPRHKITKRGQNVTFRCDPISEHNRLYWYRQTLGQGPEFLTYFQNEAQLEKSRLLSDRFSAERPKGSFSTLEIQRTEQGDSAMYLCASSLSGRPDTQYFGPGTRLTVL.

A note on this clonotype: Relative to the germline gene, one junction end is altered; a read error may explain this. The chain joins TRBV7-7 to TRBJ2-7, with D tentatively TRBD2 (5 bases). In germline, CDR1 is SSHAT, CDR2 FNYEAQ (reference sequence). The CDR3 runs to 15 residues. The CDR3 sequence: CASSRRDLEPYEQYF. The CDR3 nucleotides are TGTGCTAGCAGCCGCCGGGATCTCGAACCCTACGAGCAGTACTTC.

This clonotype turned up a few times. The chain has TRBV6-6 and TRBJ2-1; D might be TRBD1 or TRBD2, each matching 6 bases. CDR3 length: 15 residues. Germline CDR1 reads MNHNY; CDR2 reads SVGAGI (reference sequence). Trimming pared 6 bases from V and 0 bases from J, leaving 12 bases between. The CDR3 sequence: CASSPQGGSYNEQFF. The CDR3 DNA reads TGTGCCAGCAGCCCACAGGGAGGCTCCTACAATGAGCAGTTCTTC.

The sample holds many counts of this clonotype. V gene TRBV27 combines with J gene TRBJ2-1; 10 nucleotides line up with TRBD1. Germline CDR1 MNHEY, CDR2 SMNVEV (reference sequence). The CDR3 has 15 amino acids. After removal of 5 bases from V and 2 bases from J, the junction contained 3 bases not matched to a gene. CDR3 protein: CASSRQGAAYNEQFF. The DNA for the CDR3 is TGTGCCAGCAGTCGACAGGGGGCAGCCTACAATGAGCAGTTCTTC.

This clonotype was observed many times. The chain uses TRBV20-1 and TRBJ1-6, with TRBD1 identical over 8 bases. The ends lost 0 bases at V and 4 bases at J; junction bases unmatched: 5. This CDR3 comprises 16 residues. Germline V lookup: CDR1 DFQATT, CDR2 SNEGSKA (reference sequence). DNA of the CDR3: TGCAGTGCTAGAGATGTCCAGGGGGCTTATAATTCACCCCTCCACTTT. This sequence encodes CSARDVQGAYNSPLHF.

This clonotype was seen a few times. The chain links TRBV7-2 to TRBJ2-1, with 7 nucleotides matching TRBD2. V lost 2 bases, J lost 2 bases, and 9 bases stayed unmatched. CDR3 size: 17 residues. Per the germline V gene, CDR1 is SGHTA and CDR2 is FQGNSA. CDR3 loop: CASSLFGIGLAYNEQFF. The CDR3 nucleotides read TGTGCCAGCAGCTTATTTGGAATAGGACTAGCCTACAATGAGCAGTTCTTC.